This T cell receptor beta chain was identified during a study of beta chain features in type 1 diabetes. General study points: Type 1 diabetes patients had moderately but significantly shorter TCRB CDR3s in all four CD4+ subsets. Type 1 diabetes patients showed fewer insertions and more deletions at VDJ junctions. cDNA-based reads could over-represent cells with high TCR expression.

Sequenced material consisted of expressed TCRB transcripts (all of the isolated RNA was reverse transcribed). Produced via immunoSEQ multiplex PCR; TCRdb's table is partial and in-frame only. This table has about 740,000 clones, roughly an eighth appearing once. A remark on this clone: What it binds is not known.

The TCR sequence derives from a man between 18 and 35 years old with type 1 diabetes. The specimen was naive CD4+ T cells from blood.

CDR3 sequence (DNA): TGTGCCAGCAGCACCGGAACGGCTAGCGGGGGGCCGCTCTCTAAAAACATTCAGTACTTC. Encoded protein: CASSTGTASGGPLSKNIQYF. The chain carries TRBV4-2 and TRBJ2-4, with 11 positions matching TRBD2. V lost 5 bases, J lost 4 bases, and 19 bases stayed unmatched. CDR1 is LGHNA, CDR2 YNFKEQ, per germline. This CDR3 is 20 amino acids long.